This TCR beta chain stems from a study of shared clonotypes between healthy human individuals. On the study more broadly: The cohort had two women and three men, ages 18 to 49. Per donor, three plates held CD4 naive cells, three held CD4 memory, two held CD8 naive and one held CD8 memory.

As to this clone: Its specificity is unknown.

Assay: immunoSEQ multiplex PCR; the TCRdb copy retains only in-frame clones and omits some. The data contain around 700,000 clones, 92% of them singletons. Study observations and caveats: A small donor pool kept down the genetic and exposure-history diversity that was represented.

CD8 cells classed as naive were CD45RO-negative and positively selected for CCR7, excluding terminally differentiated effector memory CD45RA+ cells. The donors were adults (healthy and HIV-negative) with no recent acute infections or vaccinations. The CDR3 runs 14 residues. The trim removed 2 bases at V and 5 bases at J, leaving 3 bases unmatched. Germline V gives CDR1 MNHEY, CDR2 SVGAGI. Sequencing was done on a sample of naive CD8+ T cells sorted from blood. The chain links TRBV6-5 to TRBJ2-1; TRBD2 agrees at 7 bases. This TCR came from a man aged 30 to 39 in good health. CDR3 in DNA: TGTGCCAGCAGTTACACTAGCGCGCACAATGAGCAGTTCTTC. Its protein product is CASSYTSAHNEQFF.